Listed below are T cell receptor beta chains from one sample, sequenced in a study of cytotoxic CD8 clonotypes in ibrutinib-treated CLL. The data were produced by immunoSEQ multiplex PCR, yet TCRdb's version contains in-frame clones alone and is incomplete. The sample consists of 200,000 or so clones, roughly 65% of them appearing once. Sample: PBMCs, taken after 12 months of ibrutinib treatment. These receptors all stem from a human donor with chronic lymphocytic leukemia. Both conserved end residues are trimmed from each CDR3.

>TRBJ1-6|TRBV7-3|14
ASSLEGIGYNSPLH
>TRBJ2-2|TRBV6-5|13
ASSYSGQGPGELF
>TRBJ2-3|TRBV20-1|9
SAEIIDTQY
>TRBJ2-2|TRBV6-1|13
ASKRDTPGTGELF
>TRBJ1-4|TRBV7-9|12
ATSMGTGEEKLF
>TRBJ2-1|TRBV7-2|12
ASQGQGNRNEQF
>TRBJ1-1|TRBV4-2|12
ASSRTAGGPEAF
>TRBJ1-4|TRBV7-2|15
ASSLGGAVGGYEKLF
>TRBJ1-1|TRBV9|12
ASSATALNTEAF
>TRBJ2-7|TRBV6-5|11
ASSLGGSYEQY
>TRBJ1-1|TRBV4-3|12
ASSQGARGNEAF
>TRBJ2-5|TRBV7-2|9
ASSFLETQY
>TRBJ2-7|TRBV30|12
AWSAGGASYEQY
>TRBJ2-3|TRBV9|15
ASSVGVAGGGTDTQY
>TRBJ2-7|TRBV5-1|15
ASSLGFGTKPTYEQY
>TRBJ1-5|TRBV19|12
ASSISGTGGPQH
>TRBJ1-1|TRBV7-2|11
ASSLSQNTEAF
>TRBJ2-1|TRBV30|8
AWGGNEQF
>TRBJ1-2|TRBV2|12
ASSEEVGGHGYT
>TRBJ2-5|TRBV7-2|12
ASSLGGKQETQY
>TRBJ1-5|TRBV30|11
AWSGPPVLTQH
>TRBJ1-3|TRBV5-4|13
ASSLRSVSGNTIY
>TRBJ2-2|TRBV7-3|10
ASSFGAGELF
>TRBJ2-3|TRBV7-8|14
ASSRLPGLDRDTQY
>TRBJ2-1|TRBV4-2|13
ASSQVARGGNEQF
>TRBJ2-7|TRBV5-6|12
ASSPARPPYEQY
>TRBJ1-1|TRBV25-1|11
ASSESVHTEAF
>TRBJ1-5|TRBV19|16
ASSTYYRGPGSNQPQH
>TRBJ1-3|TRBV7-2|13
ASSLDRGPGNTIY
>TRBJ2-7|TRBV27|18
ASSPTTTPGYRWGTYEQY
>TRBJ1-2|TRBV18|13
ASSNRAGGNYGYT
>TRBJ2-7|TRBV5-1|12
ASSRGQGRDEQY
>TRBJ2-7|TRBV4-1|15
ASSQVPWRTSGSEQY
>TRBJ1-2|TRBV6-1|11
ASRSLSNYGYT
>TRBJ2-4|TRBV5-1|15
ASSLEGRGRAKNIQY
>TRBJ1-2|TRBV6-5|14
ASSYSRDRGDYGYT
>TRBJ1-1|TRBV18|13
ASSPLSGTAGEAF
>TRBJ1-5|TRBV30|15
AWSVPKMTYSNQPQH
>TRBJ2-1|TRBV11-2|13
ASSYRALSYNEQF
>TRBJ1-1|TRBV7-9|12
ASRLTGGREGAF
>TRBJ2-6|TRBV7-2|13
ASSLHRSGANVLT
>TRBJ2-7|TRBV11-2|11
ASSLLPGGTQY
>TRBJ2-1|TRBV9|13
ASSVLTGGHSEQF
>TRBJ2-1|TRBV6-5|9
ASTEGYEQF
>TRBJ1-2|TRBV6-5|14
ASSYQIGTLVGGYT
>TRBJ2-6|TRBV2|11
ASRFGHPDVLT
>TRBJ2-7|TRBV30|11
AWNLSGQRRWY
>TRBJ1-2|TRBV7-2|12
ASSLTWTGSGYT
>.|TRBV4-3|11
ASSQLGQYEQY
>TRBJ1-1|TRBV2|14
ASSDDRGPGNTEAF